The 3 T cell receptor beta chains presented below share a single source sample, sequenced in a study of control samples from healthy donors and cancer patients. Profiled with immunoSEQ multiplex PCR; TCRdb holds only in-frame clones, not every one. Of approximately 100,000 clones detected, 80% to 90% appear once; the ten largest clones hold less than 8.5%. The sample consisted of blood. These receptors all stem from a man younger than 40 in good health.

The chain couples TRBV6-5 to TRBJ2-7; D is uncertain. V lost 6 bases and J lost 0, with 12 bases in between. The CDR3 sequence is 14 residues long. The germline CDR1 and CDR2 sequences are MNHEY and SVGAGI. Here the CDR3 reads CASRPRVDSYEQYF. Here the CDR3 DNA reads TGTGCCAGCAGGCCCCGAGTGGACTCCTACGAGCAGTACTTC.

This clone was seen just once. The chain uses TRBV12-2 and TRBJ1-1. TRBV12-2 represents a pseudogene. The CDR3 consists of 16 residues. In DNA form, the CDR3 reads TGTGCAAGTCGCTTGGACCGAGGGTCCATGAACACTGAAGCTTTCTTT. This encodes CASRLDRGSMNTEAFF.

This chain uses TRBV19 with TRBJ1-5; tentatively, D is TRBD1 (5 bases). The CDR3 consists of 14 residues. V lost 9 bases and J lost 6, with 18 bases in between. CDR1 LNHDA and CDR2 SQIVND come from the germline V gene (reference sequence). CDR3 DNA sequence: TGTGCCAGCCGAATTATAGGGGAGAGTCAGCCCCAGCATTTT. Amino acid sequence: CASRIIGESQPQHF.